This T cell receptor (beta chain) was recovered during a study of T cells after yellow fever vaccination. Study-level points and caveats: Few clonotypes appeared in both CD4 and CD8 compartments.

Germline CDR1 and CDR2: SGHRS and YFSETQ. This CDR3 has 16 amino acids. With 4 bases removed from V and 10 bases from J, the gap between germline ends came to 21 bases. A remark on this clonotype: Its antigen is unidentified.

For TCR, cDNA came from 5'RACE template switching, which added a universal primer site and UMIs. TCRdb called the 5' RACE reads again in MiXCR, with one record for every CDR3 protein. Of approximately 260,000 distinct CDR3 sequences detected, about 5% appear once; the ten largest clones hold around 3.3%. The material sequenced was CD4+ T cells sorted from PBMCs, taken on the day of the yellow fever booster vaccination. The V and J genes are TRBV5-1 and TRBJ1-6; TRBD1 might be the D (6 bases). The sequence was obtained from a young man who received the YFV17D yellow fever vaccine. The CDR3 sequence: CASSAPTAGDGSPLHF. The DNA of the CDR3 is TGCGCCAGCAGCGCTCCCACCGCAGGGGACGGGTCACCCCTCCACTTT.